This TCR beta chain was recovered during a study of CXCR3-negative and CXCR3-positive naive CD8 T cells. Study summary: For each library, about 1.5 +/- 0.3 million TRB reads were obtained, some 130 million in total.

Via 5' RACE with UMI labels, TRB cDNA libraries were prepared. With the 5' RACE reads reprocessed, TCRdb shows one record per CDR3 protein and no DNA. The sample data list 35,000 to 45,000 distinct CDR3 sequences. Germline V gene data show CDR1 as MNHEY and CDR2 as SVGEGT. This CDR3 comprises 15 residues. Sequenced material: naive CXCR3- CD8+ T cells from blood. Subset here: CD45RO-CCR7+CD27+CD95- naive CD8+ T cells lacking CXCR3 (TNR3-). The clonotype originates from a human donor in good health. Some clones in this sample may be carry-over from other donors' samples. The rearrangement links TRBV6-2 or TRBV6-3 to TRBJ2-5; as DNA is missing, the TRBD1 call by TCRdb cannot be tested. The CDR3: CASSYPPGGEETQYF.